One and the same sample provided the 26 T cell receptor beta chains below, sequenced in a study of CD8 T cells in Susac syndrome. An input of about 0.45 to 1 ug of RNA was subjected to reverse transcription using random hexamers. TCRdb reanalysed the immunoSEQ multiplex PCR reads using MiXCR and keeps one entry per CDR3 protein. The repertoire holds 100,000 to 150,000 distinct CDR3 sequences, with about 95% as singletons. The specimen sequenced was CD4+ T cells from PBMCs. Receptors were obtained from a human donor in good health.

This chain connects TRBV5-1 to TRBJ1-5, with 8 bases fitting TRBD1. This CDR3 comprises 14 residues. CDR1 is SGHRS, CDR2 YFSETQ, per germline. With V trimmed by 4 bases and J by 5 bases, 5 bases remained unmatched. CDR3 coding DNA: TGCGCCAGCAGCAAGGGACAGGCCGATCAGCCCCAGCATTTT. Protein product: CASSKGQADQPQHF.

This CDR3 is CASSLLGLAGRYNEQFF. The CDR3 DNA follows: TGTGCCAGCAGCCTTCTCGGGCTAGCGGGCCGCTACAATGAGCAGTTCTTC. The chain recombines TRBV3-1 with TRBJ2-1; 8 bases agree with TRBD2. Germline CDR1 is LGHDT and CDR2 is YNNKEL (reference sequence). With V trimmed by 4 bases and J by 3 bases, 11 bases remained unmatched. The CDR3 loop spans 17 amino acids.

The chain couples TRBV7-2 to TRBJ2-3; 8 nucleotides align to TRBD2. From germline, CDR1 is SGHTA and CDR2 FQGNSA. This CDR3 is built from 16 residues. J gave up 5 bases and V 2 bases, and 9 bases lay outside the gene matches. For the CDR3, the DNA is TGTGCCAGCAGCTTACTGAGCGGGAGTCCTAGAGATACGCAGTATTTT. As protein: CASSLLSGSPRDTQYF.

The sample holds one count of this clonotype. The chain recombines TRBV7-9 with TRBJ2-1; D is undetermined. The germline V gene has CDR1 SEHNR and CDR2 FQNEAQ (reference sequence). The CDR3 covers 14 residues. V lost 0 bases, J lost 7 bases, and 10 bases lay in between. CDR3 coding DNA: TGTGCCAGCAGCTTAGCTGGGGTGTGGAATGAGCAGTTCTTC. It encodes CASSLAGVWNEQFF.

The chain carries TRBV2 and TRBJ2-1; D is undetermined. The CDR3 has 13 residues. The V end was cut by 4 bases, the J end by 3 bases, with 7 bases between. CDR1 is SNHLY and CDR2 is FYNNEI in the germline V gene. CDR3 DNA sequence: TGTGCCAGCAGTGCCCTGGTCTACAATGAGCAGTTCTTC. Protein sequence: CASSALVYNEQFF.

V is TRBV5-1 and J is TRBJ1-1, with D perhaps matching TRBD1 (6 bases). The CDR3 contains 14 residues. The ends were cut back, 1 base at V and 4 bases at J, with 11 bases in the middle. CDR1 and CDR2 from the germline V gene are SGHRS and YFSETQ. CDR3 amino acids: CASSLYRAGTEAFF. The DNA for the CDR3 is TGCGCCAGCAGCTTGTACAGGGCCGGCACTGAAGCTTTCTTT.

The V call is TRBV28, the J call TRBJ1-5; D is possibly TRBD1 (6 bases). Trimming shortened V by 8 bases and J by 11 bases, and 19 bases separated the two germline ends. There are 13 residues in the CDR3. Germline-derived CDR1 and CDR2 are MDHEN and SYDVKM. CDR3 sequence (DNA): TGTGCCAGCGGCAGGGACATGGATTTAGCCCAGCATTTT. This encodes CASGRDMDLAQHF.

Only one count was recorded for this clonotype. The chain uses TRBV3-1 and TRBJ2-1, with D unclear. Germline loops: CDR1 LGHDT, CDR2 YNNKEL (reference sequence). The ends were cut back, 6 bases at V and 8 bases at J, with 8 bases in the middle. This CDR3 spans 11 amino acids. The CDR3 loop is CASSDGHEQFF. DNA for the CDR3: TGTGCCAGCAGTGACGGCCATGAGCAGTTCTTC.

The rearrangement uses TRBV25-1 and TRBJ2-5; D perhaps matches TRBD2 (7 bases). The germline V gene has CDR1 MGHDK and CDR2 SYGVNS. V was shortened by 5 bases and J by 1 base, with 11 bases between the two germline ends. The CDR3 is 14 residues long. The CDR3 reads CASSQGGGQETQYF. The CDR3 coding sequence is TGTGCCAGCAGTCAGGGAGGGGGCCAAGAGACCCAGTACTTC.

CDR3 amino acids: CASSTRQSSEQFF. The CDR3 bases are TGTGCCAGCAGCACTCGACAGAGCTCAGAGCAGTTCTTC. This chain uses TRBV3-1 with TRBJ2-1, with D tentatively TRBD1 (5 bases). V gave up 5 bases and J gave up 10 bases, with 15 bases separating them. The germline gives CDR1 LGHDT, CDR2 YNNKEL (reference sequence). This CDR3 is 13 amino acids long.

The chain combines TRBV7-2 with TRBJ2-2; tentatively, D is TRBD1 (5 bases). The CDR3 contains 15 residues. CDR1 and CDR2 from the germline V gene are SGHTA and FQGNSA. Trimming pared 5 bases from V and 0 bases from J, leaving 10 bases between. The CDR3 reads CASSPGHTNTGELFF. DNA for the CDR3: TGTGCCAGCAGCCCCGGACACACGAACACCGGGGAGCTGTTTTTT.

This clonotype was seen only once. The chain links TRBV7-9 to TRBJ1-1; TRBD1 is a possible D gene (5 bases). Trimming took 5 bases from V and 1 from J, leaving 20 bases between them. The V gene's germline CDR1 is SEHNR and CDR2 FQNEAQ (reference sequence). This CDR3 has 17 amino acids. CDR3 coding DNA: TGTGCCAGCAGCCCCGGACACGGACAACCGGGGAACACTGAAGCTTTCTTT. Translation gives CASSPGHGQPGNTEAFF. Complete variable domain (other parts from reference TRBV7-9 and TRBJ1-1): DTGVSQNPRHKITKRGQNVTFRCDPISEHNRLYWYRQTLGQGPEFLTYFQNEAQLEKSRLLSDRFSAERPKGSFSTLEIQRTEQGDSAMYLCASSPGHGQPGNTEAFFGQGTRLTVV.

The genes are TRBV3-1 and TRBJ2-3, with D perhaps assigned TRBD1 or TRBD2 (5 bases each). Trimming left V 0 bases short and J 14 bases short, with 18 bases between. This CDR3 is built from 14 residues. Germline V gene sequence: CDR1 LGHDT, CDR2 YNNKEL (reference sequence). The CDR3 nucleotides are TGTGCCAGCAGCCAAGATCCCCGACAATCGGGACCGTATTTT. Translation: CASSQDPRQSGPYF.

V is TRBV2 and J is TRBJ2-1; tentative D call: TRBD1 (5 bases). The CDR3 runs 13 residues. Germline CDR1 reads SNHLY; CDR2 reads FYNNEI. The V end was cut by 3 bases, the J end by 10 bases, with 13 bases between. CDR3 amino acids: CASSDLPGKEQFF. The CDR3 nucleotides read TGTGCCAGCAGTGACTTACCAGGGAAGGAGCAGTTCTTC.

The chain combines TRBV9 with TRBJ2-1; D is tentatively TRBD1 or TRBD2 (5 bases each). Trimming stripped 3 bases from V and 0 bases from J, with 16 bases between. This CDR3 comprises 17 residues. CDR1 and CDR2 (germline): SGDLS, YYNGEE. CDR3: CASSARDAHDSYNEQFF. As DNA, the CDR3 is TGTGCCAGCAGCGCCAGGGACGCCCACGACTCCTACAATGAGCAGTTCTTC.

This clonotype was seen once. The J gene is TRBJ2-5, the V gene TRBV5-4; D call uncertain. The V and J ends lost 0 bases and 5 bases respectively, with 5 bases between them. This CDR3 is 12 amino acids long. Looked up from germline, CDR1 is SGHNT and CDR2 is YYREEE (reference sequence). The CDR3 sequence is CASSLGMETQYF. CDR3 DNA sequence: TGTGCCAGCAGCTTGGGTATGGAGACCCAGTACTTC.

This chain joins TRBV3-1 and TRBJ2-1; 13 bases agree with TRBD2. The CDR3 spans 16 residues. Germline values: CDR1 LGHDT, CDR2 YNNKEL (reference sequence). Trimming removed 6 bases from V and 6 bases from J; junction bases left unmatched: 8. The CDR3 spells CASSPTTSGRLNEQFF. The DNA for the CDR3 is TGTGCCAGCAGTCCGACGACTAGCGGGAGGCTCAATGAGCAGTTCTTC.

The chain has TRBV7-9 and TRBJ1-1, with unresolved D. V was pared by 2 bases and J by 2 bases, with 9 bases between. Germline lookup yields CDR1 SEHNR and CDR2 FQNEAQ (reference sequence). The CDR3 covers 14 residues. CDR3 protein: CASSLFGLNTEAFF. The CDR3, as DNA: TGTGCCAGCAGCTTATTCGGTCTAAACACTGAAGCTTTCTTT.

V gene TRBV12-3 or TRBV12-4 combines with J gene TRBJ2-3, with D possibly being TRBD2 (6 bases). This CDR3 comprises 14 residues. V shed 4 bases and J shed 4 bases, with 12 bases lying between them. The CDR3 reads CASSWSGSPDTQYF. The CDR3 DNA is TGTGCCAGCAGTTGGTCCGGGAGCCCAGATACGCAGTATTTT.

V gene TRBV29-1 combines with J gene TRBJ1-5; 7 bases agree with TRBD1. The germline V gene has CDR1 SQVTM and CDR2 ANQGSEA. V lost 4 bases to trimming and J lost 5 bases; unmatched junction nucleotides: 2. The CDR3 extends over 12 amino acids. CDR3 loop: CSVGDSDQPQHF. CDR3 DNA sequence: TGCAGCGTTGGGGACAGCGATCAGCCCCAGCATTTT.

V usage is TRBV2 and J usage is TRBJ2-1; unclear D gene. The V gene lost 8 bases and the J gene lost 7 bases, with 18 bases spanning the gap. The germline V gene has CDR1 SNHLY and CDR2 FYNNEI. This CDR3 spans 14 amino acids. The CDR3 loop is CASSLLQLLNEQFF. In nucleotides, the CDR3 is TGTGCCAGCTCGCTACTACAGTTGTTGAATGAGCAGTTCTTC.

The chain links TRBV6-6 to TRBJ1-1; unclear D gene. Trimming removed 6 bases from V and 1 base from J, with 9 bases in between. In germline, CDR1 is MNHNY, CDR2 SVGAGI (reference sequence). The CDR3 consists of 13 residues. The CDR3 DNA sequence: TGTGCCAGCAGGCCGGCCCCGAACACTGAAGCTTTCTTT. Protein product: CASRPAPNTEAFF.

V is TRBV19 and J is TRBJ2-7; weak D call: TRBD2 (6 bases). The CDR3 consists of 15 residues. In germline, CDR1 is LNHDA, CDR2 SQIVND (reference sequence). Trimming removed 6 bases from V and 2 bases from J, with 17 bases in between. The CDR3 bases are TGTGCCAGTAGGACCATCGGGACTGACCCCTACGAGCAGTACTTC. This sequence encodes CASRTIGTDPYEQYF.

This rearrangement joins TRBV12-3 or TRBV12-4 to TRBJ2-6; D not certain. The V end lost 7 bases, the J end lost 0 bases, and 7 bases lay between the germline ends. This CDR3 is 14 amino acids long. CDR3 amino acids: CASTLSSGANVLTF. The CDR3, as DNA: TGTGCCAGCACCTTAAGCTCTGGGGCCAACGTCCTGACTTTC.

The CDR3: CASSQRGNYGYTF. The CDR3 bases are TGTGCCAGCTCTCAGCGGGGTAACTATGGCTACACCTTC. This chain joins TRBV18 and TRBJ1-2, with D hard to call. CDR1 and CDR2 (germline): KGHSH, LQKENI. The CDR3 length is 13 residues. V was trimmed by 6 bases and J by 1 base, leaving 9 bases between them.

The CDR3 DNA is TGCAGTGCGTACTATGGCTACACCTTC. It encodes CSAYYGYTF. V and J are TRBV20-1 and TRBJ1-2, with D uncertain. The CDR3 loop spans 9 amino acids. Trimming stripped 6 bases from V and 3 bases from J, with 2 bases between. Germline-derived CDR1 and CDR2 are DFQATT and SNEGSKA (reference sequence).